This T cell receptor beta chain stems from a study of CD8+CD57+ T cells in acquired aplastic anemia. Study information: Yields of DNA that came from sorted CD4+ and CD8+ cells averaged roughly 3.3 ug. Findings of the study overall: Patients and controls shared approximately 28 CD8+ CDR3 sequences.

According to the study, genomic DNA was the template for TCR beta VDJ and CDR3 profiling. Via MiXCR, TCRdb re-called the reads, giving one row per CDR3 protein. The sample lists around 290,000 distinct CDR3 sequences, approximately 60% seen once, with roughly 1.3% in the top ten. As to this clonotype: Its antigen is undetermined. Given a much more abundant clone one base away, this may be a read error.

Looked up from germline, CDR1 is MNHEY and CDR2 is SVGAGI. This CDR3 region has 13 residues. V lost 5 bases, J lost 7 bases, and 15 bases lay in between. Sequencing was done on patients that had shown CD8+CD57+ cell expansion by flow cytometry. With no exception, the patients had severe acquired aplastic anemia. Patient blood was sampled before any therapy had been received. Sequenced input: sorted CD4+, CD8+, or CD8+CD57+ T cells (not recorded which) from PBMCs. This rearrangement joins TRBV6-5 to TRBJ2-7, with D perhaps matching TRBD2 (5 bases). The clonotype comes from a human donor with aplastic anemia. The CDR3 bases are TGTGCCAGCAGTGAAACTAGGATGGGTGAGCAGTACTTC. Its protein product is CASSETRMGEQYF.